This TCR beta chain appears in the sequencing data of a study of control samples from healthy donors and cancer patients. Measured with immunoSEQ multiplex PCR; TCRdb has only the in-frame clones, and not every one. The sample has 100,000 or so clones, approximately 90% seen once; the top ten hold roughly 1.3%. Germline CDR1 and CDR2: MNHEY and SVGAGI. The CDR3 has 14 residues. Trimming cost V 3 bases and J 4 bases, with 10 bases left between them. The specimen was blood. The V gene is TRBV6-5, the J gene TRBJ1-3; D gene uncertain. The TCR originated in a woman aged 50 to 60 in good health. CDR3 nucleotides: TGTGCCAGCAGTTATGGGTTAGGGGGAAACACCATATATTTT. Protein sequence: CASSYGLGGNTIYF.